This T cell receptor (beta chain) comes out of a study of blood T cell repertoires in COVID-19. Per the germline V gene, CDR1 is SGHVS and CDR2 is FNYEAQ. Trimming left V 3 bases short and J 0 bases short, with 8 bases between. The CDR3 runs 14 residues. Here immunoSEQ multiplex PCR was the method, and the copy in TCRdb shows in-frame clones only, minus some. The sample yields about 130,000 clones, about 88% seen once. Sequencing was carried out using PBMCs or T cells enriched from blood (not recorded which). The source of this sequence is a woman between 45 and 60 years old who had recovered from COVID-19. The J gene is TRBJ1-1, the V gene TRBV7-6; D is undetermined. The CDR3 DNA follows: TGTGCCAGCAGCTTTGAACTGGTGAACACTGAAGCTTTCTTT. It translates to CASSFELVNTEAFF.